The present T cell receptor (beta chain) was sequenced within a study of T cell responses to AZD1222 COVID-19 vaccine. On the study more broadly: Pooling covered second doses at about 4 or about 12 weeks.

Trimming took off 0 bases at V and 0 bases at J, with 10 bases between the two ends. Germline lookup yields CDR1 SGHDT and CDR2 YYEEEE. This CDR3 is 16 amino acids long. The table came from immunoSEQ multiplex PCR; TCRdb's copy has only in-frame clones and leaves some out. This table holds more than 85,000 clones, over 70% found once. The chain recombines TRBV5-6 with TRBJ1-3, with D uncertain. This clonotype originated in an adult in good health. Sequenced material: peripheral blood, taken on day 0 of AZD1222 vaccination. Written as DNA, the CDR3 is TGTGCCAGCAGCTTGGAGCTAGACTTCTCTGGAAACACCATATATTTT. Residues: CASSLELDFSGNTIYF.